The 7 T cell receptor beta chains below come from one sample, sequenced in a study of T-cell memory formation after mild COVID-19. TCRdb processed the 5' RACE reads anew with MiXCR; each CDR3 protein has one entry. The sample lists roughly 100,000 distinct CDR3 sequences; about a sixth were seen once. Sequencing was carried out using PBMCs or a T cell subset sorted from them (not recorded which). The receptor source for this set is an adult woman who had mild COVID-19 (a few samples of this study predate the infection). Cell type and time point are not known.

This chain links TRBV4-1 with TRBJ2-5, with 9 bases identical to TRBD1. The CDR3 covers 16 residues. Germline loops: CDR1 MGHRA, CDR2 YSYEKL. J gave up 4 bases and V 0 bases, and 6 bases lay outside the gene matches. CDR3 residues: CASSQDPGQGGETQYF. The CDR3 nucleotides read TGCGCCAGCAGCCAAGACCCGGGACAGGGAGGAGAGACCCAGTACTTC.

V gene TRBV12-3 or TRBV12-4 combines with J gene TRBJ2-1, with 7 positions matching TRBD1. With V trimmed by 1 base and J by 2 bases, 11 bases remained unmatched. The CDR3 totals 18 residues. CDR3 region: CASSLVGPGTETYNEQFF. Written as DNA, the CDR3 is TGTGCCAGCAGTTTAGTGGGGCCCGGGACAGAAACCTACAATGAGCAGTTCTTC.

This clonotype has a handful of counts. The rearrangement links TRBV5-6 to TRBJ2-1, with D perhaps matching TRBD2 (5 bases). The CDR3 extends over 13 amino acids. Germline V gives CDR1 SGHDT, CDR2 YYEEEE. Trimming shortened V by 4 bases and J by 4 bases, and 9 bases separated the two germline ends. CDR3 in DNA: TGTGCCAGCAGCGTGACTATTTACAATGAGCAGTTCTTC. Amino acid sequence: CASSVTIYNEQFF.

This clonotype came up a few times. V gene TRBV19 combines with J gene TRBJ2-3; D is uncertain. Looked up from germline, CDR1 is LNHDA and CDR2 is SQIVND (reference sequence). This CDR3 has 13 amino acids. Trimming cost V 2 bases and J 6 bases, with 9 bases left between them. Here the CDR3 reads CASSIIPGDTQYF. The CDR3 bases are TGTGCCAGTAGTATAATTCCCGGGGATACGCAGTATTTT.

This clonotype was detected many times. The V call is TRBV15, the J call TRBJ1-1; D is uncertain. Germline assignment: CDR1 LNHNV and CDR2 YYDKDF (reference sequence). CDR3 length: 13 residues. Trimming left V 5 bases short and J 1 base short, with 8 bases between. The CDR3 sequence: CATSLTTNTEAFF. The CDR3 coding sequence is TGTGCCACCAGCCTGACGACGAACACTGAAGCTTTCTTT.

The chain has TRBV7-9 and TRBJ2-7; the match to TRBD2 covers 11 bases. Germline V gene sequence: CDR1 SEHNR, CDR2 FQNEAQ (reference sequence). There are 15 residues in the CDR3. With V trimmed by 5 bases and J by 2 bases, 5 bases remained unmatched. CDR3 in amino acids: CASSPGTSGTYEQYF. Here the CDR3 DNA reads TGTGCCAGCAGCCCCGGGACTAGCGGAACCTACGAGCAGTACTTC.

V and J are TRBV7-6 and TRBJ2-3; TRBD2 agrees at 12 bases. V shed 2 bases and J 7 bases; nucleotides not matched to a gene: 13. Germline CDR1 reads SGHVS; CDR2 reads FNYEAQ. The CDR3 runs 18 residues. CDR3 in DNA: TGTGCCAGCAGCTTAAGTGTCACGACTAGCGGGGGCCCCAATACGCAGTATTTT. This translates into CASSLSVTTSGGPNTQYF.